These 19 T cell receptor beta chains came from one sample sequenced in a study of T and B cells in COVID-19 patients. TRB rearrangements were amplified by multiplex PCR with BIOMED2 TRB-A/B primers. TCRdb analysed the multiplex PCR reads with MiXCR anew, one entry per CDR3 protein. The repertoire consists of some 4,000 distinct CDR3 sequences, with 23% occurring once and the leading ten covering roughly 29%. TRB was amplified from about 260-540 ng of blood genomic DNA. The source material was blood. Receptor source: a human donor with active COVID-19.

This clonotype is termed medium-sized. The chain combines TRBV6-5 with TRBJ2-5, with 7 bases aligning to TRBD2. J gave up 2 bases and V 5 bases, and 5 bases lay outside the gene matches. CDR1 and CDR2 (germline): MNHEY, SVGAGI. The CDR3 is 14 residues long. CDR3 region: CASSVGGTQETQYF. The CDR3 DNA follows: TGTGCCAGCAGTGTGGGGGGGACTCAAGAGACCCAGTACTTC.

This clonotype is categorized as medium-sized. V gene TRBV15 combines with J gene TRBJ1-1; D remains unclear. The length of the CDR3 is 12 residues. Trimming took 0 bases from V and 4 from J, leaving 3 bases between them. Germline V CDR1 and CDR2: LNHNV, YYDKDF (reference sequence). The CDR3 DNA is TGTGCCACCAGCAGAGACGGCACTGAAGCTTTCTTT. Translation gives CATSRDGTEAFF.

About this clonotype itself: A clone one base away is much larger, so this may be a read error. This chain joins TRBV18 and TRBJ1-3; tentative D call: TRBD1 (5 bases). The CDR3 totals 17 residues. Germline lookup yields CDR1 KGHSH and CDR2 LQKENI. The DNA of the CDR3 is TGTGCCAGCTTACCACTGGGGGTCGGAGGTCCTGGAAACACCATATATTTT. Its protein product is CASLPLGVGGPGNTIYF.

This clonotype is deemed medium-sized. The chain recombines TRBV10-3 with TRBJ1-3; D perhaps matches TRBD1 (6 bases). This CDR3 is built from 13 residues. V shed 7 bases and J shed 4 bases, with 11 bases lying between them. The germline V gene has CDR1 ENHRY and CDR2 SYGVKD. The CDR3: CAITLDRGNTIYF. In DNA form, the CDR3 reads TGTGCCATCACCCTGGACAGAGGAAACACCATATATTTT.

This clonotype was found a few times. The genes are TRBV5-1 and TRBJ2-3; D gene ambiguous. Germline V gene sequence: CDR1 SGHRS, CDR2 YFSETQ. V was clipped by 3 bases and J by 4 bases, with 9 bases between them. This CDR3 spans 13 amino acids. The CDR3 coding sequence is TGCGCCAGCAGCTATAGGTGGTCAGATACGCAGTATTTT. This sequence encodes CASSYRWSDTQYF.

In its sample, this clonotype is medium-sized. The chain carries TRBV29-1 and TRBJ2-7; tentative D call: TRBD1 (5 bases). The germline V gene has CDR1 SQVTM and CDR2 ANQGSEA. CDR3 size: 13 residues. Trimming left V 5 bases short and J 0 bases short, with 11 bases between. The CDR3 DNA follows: TGCAGCGTTAGTAGGGGTCACTCCTACGAGCAGTACTTC. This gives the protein CSVSRGHSYEQYF.

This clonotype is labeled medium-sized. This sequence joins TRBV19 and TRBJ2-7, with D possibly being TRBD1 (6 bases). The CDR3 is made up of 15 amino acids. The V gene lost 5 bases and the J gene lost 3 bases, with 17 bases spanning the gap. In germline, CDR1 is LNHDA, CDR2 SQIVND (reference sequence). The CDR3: CASSVDRLQDYEQYF. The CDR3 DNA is TGTGCCAGTAGTGTCGACAGGTTACAAGACTACGAGCAGTACTTC. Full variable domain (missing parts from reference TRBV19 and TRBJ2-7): DGGITQSPKYLFRKEGQNVTLSCEQNLNHDAMYWYRQDPGQGLRLIYYSQIVNDFQKGDIAEGYSVSREKKESFPLTVTSAQKNPTAFYLCASSVDRLQDYEQYFGPGTRLTVT.

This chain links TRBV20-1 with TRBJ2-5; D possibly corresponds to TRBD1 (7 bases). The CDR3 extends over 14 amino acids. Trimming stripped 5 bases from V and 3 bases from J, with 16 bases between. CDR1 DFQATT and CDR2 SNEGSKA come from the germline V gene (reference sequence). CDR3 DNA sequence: TGCAGTGCTCCAGGGGGGCAGATGGAAGAGACCCAGTACTTC. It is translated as CSAPGGQMEETQYF.

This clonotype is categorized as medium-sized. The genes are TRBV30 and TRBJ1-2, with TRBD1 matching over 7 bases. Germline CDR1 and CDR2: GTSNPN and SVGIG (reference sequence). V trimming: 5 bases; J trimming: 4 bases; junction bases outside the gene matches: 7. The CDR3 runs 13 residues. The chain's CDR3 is CAWSRQGLYGYTF. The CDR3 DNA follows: TGTGCCTGGTCGCGACAGGGCCTCTATGGCTACACCTTC.

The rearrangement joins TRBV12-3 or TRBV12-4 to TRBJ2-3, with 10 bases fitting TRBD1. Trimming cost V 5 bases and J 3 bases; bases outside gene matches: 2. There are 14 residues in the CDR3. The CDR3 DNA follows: TGTGCCAGCAGTAGACAGGGGGCAACAGATACGCAGTATTTT. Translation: CASSRQGATDTQYF.

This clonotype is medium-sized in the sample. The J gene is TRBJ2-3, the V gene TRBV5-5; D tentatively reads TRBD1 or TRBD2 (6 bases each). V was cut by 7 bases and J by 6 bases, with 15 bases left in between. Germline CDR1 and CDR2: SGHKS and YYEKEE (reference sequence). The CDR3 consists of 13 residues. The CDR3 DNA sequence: TGTGCCAGCGCTCGTGGAGGGGGGGATACGCAGTATTTT. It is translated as CASARGGGDTQYF.

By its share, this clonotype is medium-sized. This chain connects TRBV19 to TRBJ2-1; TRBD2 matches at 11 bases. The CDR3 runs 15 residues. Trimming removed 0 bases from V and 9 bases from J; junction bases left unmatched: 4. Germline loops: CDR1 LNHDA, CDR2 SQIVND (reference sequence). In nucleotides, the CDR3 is TGTGCCAGTAGTATAGATCCGCTAGCGGGGGGTGAGCAGTTCTTC. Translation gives CASSIDPLAGGEQFF.

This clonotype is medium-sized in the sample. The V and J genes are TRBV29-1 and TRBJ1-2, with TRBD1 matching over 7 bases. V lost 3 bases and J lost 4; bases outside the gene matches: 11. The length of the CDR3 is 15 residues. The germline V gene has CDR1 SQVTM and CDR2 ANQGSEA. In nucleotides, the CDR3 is TGCAGCGTTGATGGGACAGCTGATCCTATCTATGGCTACACCTTC. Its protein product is CSVDGTADPIYGYTF.

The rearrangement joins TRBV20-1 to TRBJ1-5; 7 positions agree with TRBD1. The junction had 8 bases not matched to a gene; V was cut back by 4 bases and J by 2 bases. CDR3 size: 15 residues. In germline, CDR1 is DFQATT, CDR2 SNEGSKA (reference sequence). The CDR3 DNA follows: TGCAGTGCTAACCCAAGGACAGGTGGCAATCAGCCCCAGCATTTT. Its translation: CSANPRTGGNQPQHF.

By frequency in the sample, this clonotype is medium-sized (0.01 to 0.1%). This chain's CDR3 is CASSPPQGREKLFF. Here the CDR3 DNA reads TGTGCCAGCAGTCCACCACAGGGGCGGGAAAAACTGTTTTTT. V gene TRBV27 combines with J gene TRBJ1-4; the match to TRBD1 covers 7 bases. V shed 5 bases, J shed 8 bases, and the junction held 8 bases outside the gene matches. Germline V gene sequence: CDR1 MNHEY, CDR2 SMNVEV (reference sequence). This CDR3 has 14 amino acids.

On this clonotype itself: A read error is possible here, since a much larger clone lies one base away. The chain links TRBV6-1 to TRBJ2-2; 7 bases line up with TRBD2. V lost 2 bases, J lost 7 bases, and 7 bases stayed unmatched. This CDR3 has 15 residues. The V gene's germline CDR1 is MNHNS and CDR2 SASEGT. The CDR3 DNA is TGTGCCAGCAGTGAATGGGGGGGGGTGGACGGGGAGCTGTTTTTT. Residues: CASSEWGGVDGELFF.

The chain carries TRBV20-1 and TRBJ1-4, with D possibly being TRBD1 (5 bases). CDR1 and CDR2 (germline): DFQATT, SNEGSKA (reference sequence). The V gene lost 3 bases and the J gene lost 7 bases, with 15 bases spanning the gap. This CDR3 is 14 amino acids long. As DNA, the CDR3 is TGCAGTGCTAGGTCCCAGGCCGGGGGTGAAAAACTGTTTTTT. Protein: CSARSQAGGEKLFF.

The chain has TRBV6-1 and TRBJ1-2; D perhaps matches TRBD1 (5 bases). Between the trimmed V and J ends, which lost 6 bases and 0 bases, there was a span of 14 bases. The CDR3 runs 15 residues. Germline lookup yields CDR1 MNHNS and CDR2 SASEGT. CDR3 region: CASREGSGTNYGYTF. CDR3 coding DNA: TGTGCCAGCAGAGAGGGGTCAGGGACTAACTATGGCTACACCTTC.

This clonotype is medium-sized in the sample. The CDR3 spells CASSTRDRGPGNTGELFF. CDR3 bases: TGTGCCAGCAGTACCCGGGACAGGGGACCGGGAAACACCGGGGAGCTGTTTTTT. This rearrangement joins TRBV6-5 to TRBJ2-2; the match to TRBD1 covers 10 bases. V lost 5 bases and J lost 2; bases outside the gene matches: 11. CDR3 length: 18 amino acids. Per germline, CDR1 MNHEY and CDR2 SVGAGI.